This TCR beta chain was observed in a study of metastatic and nonmetastatic thyroid tumors. Across the study: It was across blood and tumor or nodule tissue from malignant and benign thyroid patients that repertoires were compared.

Every patient underwent thyroid surgery untreated. The CDR3 covers 12 residues. CDR1 LNHDA and CDR2 SQIVND come from the germline V gene (reference sequence). Trimming pared 7 bases from V and 2 bases from J, leaving 8 bases between. Study processing details: The study built a papillary thyroid cancer distant-metastasis classifier from CDR3 differences across clinicopathological groups. TCRdb re-clonotyped the PCR reads through MiXCR. The V and J calls and clone size are TCRdb's, not the authors'. The data show roughly 9,500 clones, under 30% seen once. This clone was counted only a few times. What it binds is not known. The study, taken as a whole, reports: TCR beta diversity was reportedly significantly higher in malignant thyroid tumors than benign nodules, in blood and tumor.

The sample consisted of tumor tissue. The chain combines TRBV19 with TRBJ2-5; possibly TRBD1 for D (5 bases). This receptor was identified in a female donor with papillary thyroid cancer or a benign thyroid nodule (not recorded which). Some clones in this sample may be carry-over from other donors' samples. The CDR3 spells CASTAGQETQYF. The CDR3 nucleotides read TGTGCCAGTACAGCAGGGCAAGAGACCCAGTACTTC.